These T cell receptor beta chains were read from a single sample in a study of blood T cell repertoires in COVID-19. Here immunoSEQ multiplex PCR was the method, and the copy in TCRdb shows in-frame clones only, minus some. The table shows about 180,000 clones, with roughly 82% occurring only once. Sequenced sample: PBMCs or T cells enriched from blood (not recorded which). These receptors all stem from a woman in her twenties or thirties who had recovered from COVID-19. The CDR3 runs from the conserved cysteine through the conserved F or W. A D gene is named only where the DNA matches it firmly. Clone size is given for some rows only: seen once, a few or many times, or a class if the clone is expanded.

J,V,size,D,DNA,CDR3
TRBJ2-2,TRBV2,-,-,TGTGCCAGCAGTGAAGGGACTACCTTAACCGGGGAGCTGTTTTTT,CASSEGTTLTGELFF
TRBJ1-3,TRBV7-9,-,TRBD1,TGTGCCAGCAGTCTAGACAGGGGGCCCGGAAACACCATATATTTT,CASSLDRGPGNTIYF
TRBJ2-5,TRBV7-8,-,TRBD2,TGTGCCAGCAGCTCCCTAGCGGGAGGGCCTCAAGAGACCCAGTACTTC,CASSSLAGGPQETQYF
TRBJ1-1,TRBV19,-,TRBD1,TGTGCCAGTAGTATCACCGGGACAGAGAACACTGAAGCTTTCTTT,CASSITGTENTEAFF
TRBJ1-3,TRBV5-1,once,TRBD1,TGCGCCAGCAGCTGGGGGACAGCTACCTCTGGAAACACCATATATTTT,CASSWGTATSGNTIYF
TRBJ2-7,TRBV3-1/TRBV3-2,-,TRBD2,TGTGCCAGCAGCCTGACTAGCGGGAGCAACGAGCAGTACTTC,CASSLTSGSNEQYF
TRBJ1-6,TRBV5-1,-,-,TGCGCCAGCAGCTTGGACGGGGGGATCTCCTATAATTCACCCCTCCACTTT,CASSLDGGISYNSPLHF
TRBJ2-7,TRBV27,-,-,TGTGCCAGCAGTTTGGGGGGCTCCTACGAGCAGTACTTC,CASSLGGSYEQYF
TRBJ2-4,TRBV3-1/TRBV3-2,few,-,TGTGCCAGCAGCCAAGCAGGGAGGGGGAACATTCAGTACTTC,CASSQAGRGNIQYF
TRBJ2-5,TRBV4-1,-,-,TGCGCCAGCAGCCTAGGGACACAAGAGACCCAGTACTTC,CASSLGTQETQYF
TRBJ1-4,TRBV2,-,-,TGTGCCAGCAGTGATCCACAGGGAACCACTAATGAAAAACTGTTTTTT,CASSDPQGTTNEKLFF
TRBJ2-7,TRBV6-5,-,TRBD2,TGTGCCAGCAGCCGCGGGACTAGCGGCTCCTACGAGCAGTACTTC,CASSRGTSGSYEQYF
TRBJ1-2,TRBV27,-,-,TGTGCCAGCAGTTTATCCCAACGCGCAGGGTATGTCGATGGCTACACCTTC,CASSLSQRAGYVDGYTF
TRBJ1-6,TRBV28,-,-,TGTGCCAGCAGCTACGAATCCTATAATTCACCCCTCCACTTT,CASSYESYNSPLHF
TRBJ2-2,TRBV4-1,-,-,TGCGCCAGCAGCCAAGCCCCGACAGGGACTAGGCGGGCGGGGGAGGGCGGGGAGCTGTTTTTT,CASSQAPTGTRRAGEGGELFF
TRBJ2-7,TRBV5-1,-,TRBD2,TGCGCCAGCAGACAGACTAGCGGGAGTTTTGGCGAGCAGTACTTC,CASRQTSGSFGEQYF
TRBJ2-7,TRBV3-1/TRBV3-2,-,TRBD1,TGTGCCAGCAGCCAAGAATCCGGGACAGGGAATAAGGAGCAGTACTTC,CASSQESGTGNKEQYF
TRBJ2-3,TRBV7-9,-,-,TGTGCCAGCAGTAACGCCGGGGATGGCACAGATACGCAGTATTTT,CASSNAGDGTDTQYF
TRBJ2-3,TRBV19,-,-,TGTGCCAGTAGTACCTCCTATGACTATACTAGCACAGATACGCAGTATTTT,CASSTSYDYTSTDTQYF
TRBJ2-3,TRBV13,-,TRBD1,TGTGCCAGCAGCTTCTGGACAGGGGAAACAGATACGCAGTATTTT,CASSFWTGETDTQYF
TRBJ1-1,TRBV2,-,TRBD1,TGTGCCAGCAGTGAAACAGGGGGAACTGAAGCTTTCTTT,CASSETGGTEAFF
TRBJ1-2,TRBV25-1,-,TRBD1,TGTGCCAGCACCACGGGACAGGGAATTTATGGCTACACCTTC,CASTTGQGIYGYTF
TRBJ1-2,TRBV2,once,-,TGTGCCAGTACCGTGCGTGAGGGTAGCTATGGCTACACCTTC,CASTVREGSYGYTF
TRBJ1-3,TRBV30,-,-,TGTGCCTGGAGTGTCGGCTCTGGAAACACCATATATTTT,CAWSVGSGNTIYF